This T cell receptor (beta chain) was obtained from a study of technical replicates of blood from a few donors. The CDR3 contains 13 residues. Germline values: CDR1 SGDLS, CDR2 YYNGEE. V was trimmed by 6 bases and J by 6 bases, leaving 12 bases between them. Here immunoSEQ multiplex PCR was the method, and the copy in TCRdb shows in-frame clones only, minus some. The repertoire includes nearly 90,000 clones, 95% of them detected once, and roughly 0.34% sits in the top ten. The TCR comes from a human donor in good health. The chain uses TRBV9 and TRBJ2-2, with a possible D match to TRBD1 (5 bases). Input material: T cells isolated from PBMCs. The DNA for the CDR3 is TGTGCCAGCAACAAAGGGGTTTCCGGGGAGCTGTTTTTT. Translated, it gives CASNKGVSGELFF.